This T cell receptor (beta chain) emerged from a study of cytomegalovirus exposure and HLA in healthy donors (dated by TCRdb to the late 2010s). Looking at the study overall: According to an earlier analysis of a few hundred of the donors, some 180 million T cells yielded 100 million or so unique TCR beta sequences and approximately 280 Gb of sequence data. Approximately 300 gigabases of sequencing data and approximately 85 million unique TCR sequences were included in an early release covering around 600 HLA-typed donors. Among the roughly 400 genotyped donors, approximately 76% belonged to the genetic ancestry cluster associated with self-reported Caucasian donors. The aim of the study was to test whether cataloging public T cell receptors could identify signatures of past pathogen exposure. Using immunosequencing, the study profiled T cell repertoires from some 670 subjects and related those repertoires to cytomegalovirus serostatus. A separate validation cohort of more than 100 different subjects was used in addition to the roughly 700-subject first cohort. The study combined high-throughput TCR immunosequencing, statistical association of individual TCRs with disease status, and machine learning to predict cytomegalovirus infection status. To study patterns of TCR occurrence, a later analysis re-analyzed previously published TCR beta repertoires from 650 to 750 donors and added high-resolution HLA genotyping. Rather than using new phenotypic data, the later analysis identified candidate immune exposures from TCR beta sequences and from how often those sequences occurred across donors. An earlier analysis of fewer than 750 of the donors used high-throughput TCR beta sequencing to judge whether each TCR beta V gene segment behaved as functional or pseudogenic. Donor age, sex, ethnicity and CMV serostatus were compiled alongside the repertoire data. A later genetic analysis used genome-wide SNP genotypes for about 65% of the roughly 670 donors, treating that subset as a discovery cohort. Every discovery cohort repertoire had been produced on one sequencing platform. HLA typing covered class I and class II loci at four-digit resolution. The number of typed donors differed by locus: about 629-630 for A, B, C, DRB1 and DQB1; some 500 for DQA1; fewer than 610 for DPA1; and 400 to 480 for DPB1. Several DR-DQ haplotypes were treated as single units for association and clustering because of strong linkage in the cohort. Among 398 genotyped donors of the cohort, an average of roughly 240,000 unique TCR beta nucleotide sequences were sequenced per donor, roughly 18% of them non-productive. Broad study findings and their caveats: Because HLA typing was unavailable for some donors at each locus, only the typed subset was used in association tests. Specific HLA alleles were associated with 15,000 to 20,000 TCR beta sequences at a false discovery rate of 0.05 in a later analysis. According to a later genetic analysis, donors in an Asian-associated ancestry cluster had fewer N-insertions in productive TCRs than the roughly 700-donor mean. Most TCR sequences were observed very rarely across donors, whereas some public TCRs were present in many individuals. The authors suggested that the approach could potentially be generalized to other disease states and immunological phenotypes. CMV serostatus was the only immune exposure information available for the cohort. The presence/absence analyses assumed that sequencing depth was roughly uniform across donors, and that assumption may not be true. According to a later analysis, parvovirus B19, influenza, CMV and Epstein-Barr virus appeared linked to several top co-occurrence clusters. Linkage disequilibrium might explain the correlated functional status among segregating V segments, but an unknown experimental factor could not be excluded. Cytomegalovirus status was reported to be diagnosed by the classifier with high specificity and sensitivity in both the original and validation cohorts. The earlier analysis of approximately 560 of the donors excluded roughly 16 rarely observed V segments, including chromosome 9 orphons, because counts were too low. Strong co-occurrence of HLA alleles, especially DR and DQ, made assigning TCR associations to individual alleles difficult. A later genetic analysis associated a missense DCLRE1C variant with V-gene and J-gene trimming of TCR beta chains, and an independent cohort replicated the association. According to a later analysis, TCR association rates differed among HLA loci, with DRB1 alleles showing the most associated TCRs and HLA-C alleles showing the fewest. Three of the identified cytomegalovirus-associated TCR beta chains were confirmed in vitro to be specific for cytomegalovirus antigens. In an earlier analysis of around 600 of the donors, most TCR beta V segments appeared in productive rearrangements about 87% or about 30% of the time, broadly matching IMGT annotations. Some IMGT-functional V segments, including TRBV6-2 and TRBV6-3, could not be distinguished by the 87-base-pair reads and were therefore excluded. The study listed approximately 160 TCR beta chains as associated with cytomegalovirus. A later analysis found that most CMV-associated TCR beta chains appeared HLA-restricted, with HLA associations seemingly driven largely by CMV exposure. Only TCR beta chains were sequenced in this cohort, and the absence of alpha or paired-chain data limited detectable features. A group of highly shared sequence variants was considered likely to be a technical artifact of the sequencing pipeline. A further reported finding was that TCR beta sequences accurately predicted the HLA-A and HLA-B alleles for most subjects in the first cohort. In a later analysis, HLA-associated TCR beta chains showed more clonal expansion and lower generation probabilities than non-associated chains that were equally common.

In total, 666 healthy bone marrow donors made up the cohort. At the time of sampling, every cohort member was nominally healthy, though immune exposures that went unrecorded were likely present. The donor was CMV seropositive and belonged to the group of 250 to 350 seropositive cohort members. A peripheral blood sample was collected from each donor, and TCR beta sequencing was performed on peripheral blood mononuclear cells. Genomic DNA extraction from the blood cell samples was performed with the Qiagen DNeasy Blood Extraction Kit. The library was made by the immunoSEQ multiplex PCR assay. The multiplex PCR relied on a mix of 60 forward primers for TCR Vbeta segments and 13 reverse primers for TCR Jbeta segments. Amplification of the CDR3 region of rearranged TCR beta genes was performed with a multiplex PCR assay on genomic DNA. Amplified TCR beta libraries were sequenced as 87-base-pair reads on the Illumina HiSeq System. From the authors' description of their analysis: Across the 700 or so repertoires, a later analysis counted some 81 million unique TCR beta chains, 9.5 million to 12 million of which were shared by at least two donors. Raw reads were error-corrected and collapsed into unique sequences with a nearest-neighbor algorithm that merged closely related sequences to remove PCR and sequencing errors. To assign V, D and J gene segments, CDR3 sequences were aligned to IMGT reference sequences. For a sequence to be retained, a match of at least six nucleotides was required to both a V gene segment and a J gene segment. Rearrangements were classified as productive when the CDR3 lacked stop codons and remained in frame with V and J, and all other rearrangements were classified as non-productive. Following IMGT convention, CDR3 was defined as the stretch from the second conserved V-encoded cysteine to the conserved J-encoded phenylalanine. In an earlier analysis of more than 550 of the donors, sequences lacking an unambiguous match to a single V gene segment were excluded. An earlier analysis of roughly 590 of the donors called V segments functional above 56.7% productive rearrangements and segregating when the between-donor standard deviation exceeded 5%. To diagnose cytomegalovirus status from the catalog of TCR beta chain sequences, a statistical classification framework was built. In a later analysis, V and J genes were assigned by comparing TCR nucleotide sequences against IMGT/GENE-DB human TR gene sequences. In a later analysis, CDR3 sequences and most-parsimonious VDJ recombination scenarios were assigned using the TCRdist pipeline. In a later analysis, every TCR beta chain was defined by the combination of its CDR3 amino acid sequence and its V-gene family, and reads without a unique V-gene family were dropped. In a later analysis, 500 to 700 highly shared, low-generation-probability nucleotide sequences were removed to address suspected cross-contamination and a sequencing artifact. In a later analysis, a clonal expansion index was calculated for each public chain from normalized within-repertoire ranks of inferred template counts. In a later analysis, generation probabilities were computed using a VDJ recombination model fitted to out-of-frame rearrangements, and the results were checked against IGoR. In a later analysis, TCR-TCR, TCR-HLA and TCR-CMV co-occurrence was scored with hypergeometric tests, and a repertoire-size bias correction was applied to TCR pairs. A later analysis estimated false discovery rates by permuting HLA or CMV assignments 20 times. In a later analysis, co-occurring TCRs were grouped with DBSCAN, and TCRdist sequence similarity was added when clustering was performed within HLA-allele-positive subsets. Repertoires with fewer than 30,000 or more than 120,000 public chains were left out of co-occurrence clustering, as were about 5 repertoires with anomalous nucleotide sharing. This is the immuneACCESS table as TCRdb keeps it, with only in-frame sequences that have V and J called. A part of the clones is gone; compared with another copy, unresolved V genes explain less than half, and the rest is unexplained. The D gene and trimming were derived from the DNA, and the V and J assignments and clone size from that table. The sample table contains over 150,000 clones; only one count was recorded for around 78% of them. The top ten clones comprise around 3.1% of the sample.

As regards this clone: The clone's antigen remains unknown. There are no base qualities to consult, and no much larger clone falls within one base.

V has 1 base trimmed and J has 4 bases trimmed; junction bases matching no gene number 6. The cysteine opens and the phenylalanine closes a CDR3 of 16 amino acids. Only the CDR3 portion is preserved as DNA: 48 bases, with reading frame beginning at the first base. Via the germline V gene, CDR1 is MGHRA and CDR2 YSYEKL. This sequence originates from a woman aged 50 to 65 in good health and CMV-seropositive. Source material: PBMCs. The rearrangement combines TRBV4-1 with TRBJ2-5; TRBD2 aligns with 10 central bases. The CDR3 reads CASSQGPAGGLETQYF. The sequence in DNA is TGCGCCAGCAGCCAAGGGCCAGCGGGGGGGCTAGAGACCCAGTACTTC.